One sample yielded the 4 T cell receptor beta chains listed below, sequenced in a study of Graves' ophthalmopathy and Graves' hyperthyroidism. Amplified TCR beta CDR3 regions were obtained using RNA transcripts as template. The authors performed first-round RT-PCR with HTBI primers and then a second-round multiplex PCR. TCRdb reanalysed the multiplex PCR reads using MiXCR and keeps one entry per CDR3 protein. Here the sample spans 350,000 to 450,000 distinct CDR3 sequences, 15% to 20% being singletons. Sample: peripheral blood. These receptors came from a woman younger than 35 with Graves' ophthalmopathy.

The J gene is TRBJ2-5, the V gene TRBV19; 7 bases are a match to TRBD2. From germline, CDR1 is LNHDA and CDR2 SQIVND (reference sequence). The CDR3 runs to 17 residues. J was trimmed by 4 bases and V by 5 bases; bases with no gene match: 16. The CDR3 protein is CASSPRFGRGVGETQYF. The DNA for the CDR3 is TGTGCCAGTAGTCCCCGATTCGGACGGGGGGTTGGAGAGACCCAGTACTTC. Full variable domain (rest looked up from reference TRBV19 and TRBJ2-5): DGGITQSPKYLFRKEGQNVTLSCEQNLNHDAMYWYRQDPGQGLRLIYYSQIVNDFQKGDIAEGYSVSREKKESFPLTVTSAQKNPTAFYLCASSPRFGRGVGETQYFGPGTRLLVL.

Many counts were recorded for this clonotype. At one boundary the junction diverges from the germline segment, which might be a read error. The gene calls are TRBV7-7 and TRBJ2-2, with D perhaps being TRBD1 or TRBD2 (5 bases each). The CDR3 length is 14 residues. CDR1 and CDR2 from the germline V gene are SSHAT and FNYEAQ (reference sequence). CDR3 coding DNA: TGTGCTAGCAGCCATTCGGGGCCCACCGGGGAGCTGTTTTTT. This gives the protein CASSHSGPTGELFF.

V is TRBV6-1 and J is TRBJ1-2; D may be TRBD1 (6 bases). The V end was cut by 4 bases, the J end by 8 bases, with 14 bases between. In germline, CDR1 is MNHNS, CDR2 SASEGT. The CDR3 extends over 13 amino acids. The CDR3 bases are TGTGCCAGCAGTGCCCGACAGGACGGGGGCTACACCTTC. As protein: CASSARQDGGYTF.

This chain links TRBV28 with TRBJ2-2; 8 nucleotides match TRBD2. Germline V lookup: CDR1 MDHEN, CDR2 SYDVKM. This CDR3 spans 15 amino acids. Trimming took 4 bases from V and 5 from J; bases not matched to a gene: 6. CDR3 bases: TGTGCCAGCAGTTATCGAACTAGCGGAACCGGGGAGCTGTTTTTT. Its protein is CASSYRTSGTGELFF.